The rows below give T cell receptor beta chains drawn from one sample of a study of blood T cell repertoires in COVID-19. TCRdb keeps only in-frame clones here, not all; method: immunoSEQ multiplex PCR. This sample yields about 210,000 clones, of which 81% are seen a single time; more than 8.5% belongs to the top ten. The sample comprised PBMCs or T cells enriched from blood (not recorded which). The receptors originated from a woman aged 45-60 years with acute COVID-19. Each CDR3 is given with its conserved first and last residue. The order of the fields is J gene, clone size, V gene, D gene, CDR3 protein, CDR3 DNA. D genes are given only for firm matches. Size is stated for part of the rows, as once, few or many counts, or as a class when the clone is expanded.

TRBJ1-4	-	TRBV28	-	CASSLLGGLNEKLFF	TGTGCCAGCAGTTTGTTAGGAGGCCTTAATGAAAAACTGTTTTTT
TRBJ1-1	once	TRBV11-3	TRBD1	CASSERGRKTNTEAFF	TGTGCCAGCAGTGAAAGGGGGCGAAAGACGAACACTGAAGCTTTCTTT
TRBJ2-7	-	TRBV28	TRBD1	CASSSGTGVYEQYF	TGTGCCAGCAGTTCGGGGACAGGGGTCTACGAGCAGTACTTC
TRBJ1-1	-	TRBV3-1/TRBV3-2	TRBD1	CASSRLRDSNLGAFF	TGTGCCAGCAGCCGCCTCCGGGACAGCAACCTTGGAGCTTTCTTT
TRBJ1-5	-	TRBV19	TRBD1	CASSIPPGGPDQPQHF	TGTGCCAGTAGTATACCCCCAGGGGGCCCCGATCAGCCCCAGCATTTT
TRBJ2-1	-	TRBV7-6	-	CASSQGSTFFGEQFF	TGTGCCAGCAGCCAGGGTTCGACCTTCTTCGGTGAGCAGTTCTTC
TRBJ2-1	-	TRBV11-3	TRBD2	CASSLEGGLAYNEQFF	TGTGCCAGCAGCTTAGAGGGAGGGCTGGCTTACAATGAGCAGTTCTTC
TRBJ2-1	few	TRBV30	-	CAWSVLSGSYNEQFF	TGTGCCTGGAGTGTACTAAGCGGCTCCTACAATGAGCAGTTCTTC
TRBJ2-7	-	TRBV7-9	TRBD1	CASSSWTGGHYEQYF	TGTGCCAGCAGCTCCTGGACAGGGGGACACTACGAGCAGTACTTC
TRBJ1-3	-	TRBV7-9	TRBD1	CASRDGTASGNTIYF	TGTGCCAGCAGGGACGGGACAGCCTCTGGAAACACCATATATTTT
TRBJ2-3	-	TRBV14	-	CASSQDLSDTQYF	TGTGCCAGCAGCCAAGATCTCTCAGATACGCAGTATTTT
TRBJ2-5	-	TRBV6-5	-	CASRPTGTRGETQYF	TGTGCCAGCAGGCCCACCGGGACACGGGGAGAGACCCAGTACTTC
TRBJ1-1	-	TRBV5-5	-	CASSLAAGWDTEAFF	TGTGCCAGCAGCTTGGCGGCAGGGTGGGACACTGAAGCTTTCTTT
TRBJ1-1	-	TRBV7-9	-	CASSLGAANTEAFF	TGTGCCAGCAGCTTAGGGGCAGCAAACACTGAAGCTTTCTTT
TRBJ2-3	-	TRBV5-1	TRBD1	CASSLEGDRVIDTQYF	TGCGCCAGCAGCTTGGAGGGGGACAGGGTCATCGATACGCAGTATTTT
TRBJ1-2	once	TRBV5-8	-	CASSYPREARNDYTF	TGTGCCAGCAGTTATCCCCGGGAAGCAAGAAATGACTACACCTTC
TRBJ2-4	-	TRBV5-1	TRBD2	CASSLESGAAKNIQYF	TGCGCCAGCAGCTTGGAAAGCGGGGCGGCCAAAAACATTCAGTACTTC
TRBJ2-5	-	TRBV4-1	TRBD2	CASSQETGLAGGGTQYF	TGCGCCAGCAGCCAAGAAACAGGACTAGCGGGAGGCGGGACCCAGTACTTC
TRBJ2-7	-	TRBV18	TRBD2	CASSPDLAGREQYF	TGTGCCAGCTCACCCGATCTAGCGGGACGGGAGCAGTACTTC
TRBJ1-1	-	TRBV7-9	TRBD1	CASSLTGVGTEAFF	TGTGCCAGCAGCCTGACAGGGGTTGGCACTGAAGCTTTCTTT
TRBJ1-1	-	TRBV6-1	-	CASSDTVNTEAFF	TGTGCCAGCAGTGACACAGTCAACACTGAAGCTTTCTTT
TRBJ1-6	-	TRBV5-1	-	CASSFGQVNSPLHF	TGCGCCAGCAGCTTCGGCCAGGTAAATTCACCCCTCCACTTT
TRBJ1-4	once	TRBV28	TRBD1	CASSPGRDRGLAAAELFF	TGTGCCAGCAGTCCTGGCCGGGACAGGGGCCTAGCAGCCGCGGAACTGTTTTTT
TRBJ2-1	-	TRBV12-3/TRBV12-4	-	CASGNRYNEQFF	TGTGCCAGCGGAAACAGGTACAATGAGCAGTTCTTC
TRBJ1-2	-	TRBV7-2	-	CASSKTGNNGGYTF	TGTGCCAGCAGCAAAACAGGAAATAACGGTGGCTACACCTTC
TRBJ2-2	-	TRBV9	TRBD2	CASRRLAGGVNTGELFF	TGTGCCAGCAGGAGACTAGCGGGGGGCGTGAACACCGGGGAGCTGTTTTTT
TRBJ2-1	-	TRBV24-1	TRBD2	CATSDLPGLAGSSYNEQFF	TGTGCCACCAGTGATTTGCCGGGACTAGCGGGGAGCTCCTACAATGAGCAGTTCTTC
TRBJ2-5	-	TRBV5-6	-	CASSFVNQETQYF	TGTGCCAGCAGCTTTGTAAACCAAGAGACCCAGTACTTC
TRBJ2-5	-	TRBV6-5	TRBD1	CASSSPGTVSRETQYF	TGTGCCAGCAGTTCCCCCGGGACAGTCTCCCGGGAGACCCAGTACTTC
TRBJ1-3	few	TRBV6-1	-	CASSERGQSSGNTIYF	TGTGCCAGCAGTGAAAGGGGCCAGTCCTCTGGAAACACCATATATTTT
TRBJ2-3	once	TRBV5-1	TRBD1	CASSLGQGGVTDTQYF	TGCGCCAGCAGCTTGGGACAGGGTGGCGTCACAGATACGCAGTATTTT
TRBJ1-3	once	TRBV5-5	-	CASSYHSYSGNTIYF	TGTGCCAGCAGCTACCACAGCTACTCTGGAAACACCATATATTTT
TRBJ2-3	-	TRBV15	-	CATSKGTFNTDTQYF	TGTGCCACCAGCAAAGGGACTTTTAACACAGATACGCAGTATTTT
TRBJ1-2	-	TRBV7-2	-	CASRSTGQSGYTF	TGTGCCAGCAGATCAACAGGACAGTCTGGCTACACCTTC
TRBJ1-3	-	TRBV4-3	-	CASSQYGHPIGNTIYF	TGCGCCAGCAGCCAATATGGACACCCTATAGGAAACACCATATATTTT
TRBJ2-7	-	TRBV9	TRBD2	CASSVDPSGYEQYF	TGTGCCAGCAGCGTAGATCCTAGCGGCTACGAGCAGTACTTC
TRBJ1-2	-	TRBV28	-	CASSLRLQGEGYTF	TGTGCCAGCAGTTTGAGGCTGCAGGGTGAAGGCTACACCTTC
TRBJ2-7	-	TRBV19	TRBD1	CASNTRTGDEQYF	TGTGCCAGTAATACCCGGACAGGGGACGAGCAGTACTTC
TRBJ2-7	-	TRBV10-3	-	CAISDGQYYEQYF	TGTGCCATCAGTGACGGACAATACTACGAGCAGTACTTC
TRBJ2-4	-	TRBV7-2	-	CASSLVRLGIQYF	TGTGCCAGCAGCTTAGTCCGGCTAGGCATTCAGTACTTC
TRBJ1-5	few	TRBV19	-	CASSIDGLRGDQPQHF	TGTGCCAGTAGTATAGATGGGCTCCGGGGGGATCAGCCCCAGCATTTT
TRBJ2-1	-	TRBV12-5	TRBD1	CASGSGQGDNEQFF	TGTGCTAGTGGTTCGGGACAGGGAGACAATGAGCAGTTCTTC
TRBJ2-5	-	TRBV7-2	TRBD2	CASSLVASGRVVTQYF	TGTGCCAGCAGCTTAGTCGCTAGCGGGAGGGTGGTGACCCAGTACTTC
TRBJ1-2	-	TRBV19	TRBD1	CASSMDRRPFYGYTF	TGTGCCAGTAGTATGGACAGGCGACCCTTCTATGGCTACACCTTC
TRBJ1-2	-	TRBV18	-	CASSPTGSLGRDGYTF	TGTGCCAGCTCACCTACCGGGAGTCTGGGCAGGGATGGCTACACCTTC
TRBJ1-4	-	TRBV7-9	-	CASSLQGSTNEKLFF	TGTGCCAGCAGCTTGCAGGGGTCAACTAATGAAAAACTGTTTTTT
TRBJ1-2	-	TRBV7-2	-	CASSLLQPGGGGNGYTF	TGTGCCAGCAGCTTACTCCAACCTGGGGGGGGCGGTAATGGCTACACCTTC
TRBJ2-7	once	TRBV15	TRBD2	CATSRDPLLAGDEQYF	TGTGCCACCAGCAGAGATCCCCTACTAGCGGGAGACGAGCAGTACTTC
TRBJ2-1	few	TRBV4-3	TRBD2	CASSRLAGGSNEQFF	TGCGCCAGCAGCCGCCTAGCGGGGGGTTCTAATGAGCAGTTCTTC
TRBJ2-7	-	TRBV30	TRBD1	CAWRGSGTGAYEQYF	TGTGCCTGGAGGGGGAGTGGGACAGGAGCCTACGAGCAGTACTTC